This T cell receptor beta chain was captured by sequencing in a study of T cell repertoires in cytomegalovirus infection. Study information: CMV infection and matching HLA type were both indicated by public TCR beta signatures. Study-wide points: Across the ex vivo response, the dominant clonotypes were HLA-C-restricted CMV-specific TCR beta clonotypes. Summed frequency of shared TCR beta families picked out CMV carriers who also had the relevant HLA.

Each CDR3 protein is one row after TCRdb ran MiXCR on the reads. Altogether hundreds of thousands of distinct CDR3 sequences are present, 25% to 35% being singletons, with the ten largest covering 20%. The CDR3 runs 15 residues. The V end was cut by 4 bases, the J end by 0 bases, with 12 bases between. The germline V gene has CDR1 SGHVS and CDR2 FNYEAQ. This clonotype was detected many times. Its antigen is not identified. The chain links TRBV7-6 to TRBJ1-1; D is unresolved. The clonotype was recovered from a human donor in good health (CMV status not recorded). Some clones in this sample may be carry-over from other donors' samples. The sequenced sample was cultured PBMCs, obtained from culture after CMV antigen stimulation. The CDR3 is CASSWGAGLNTEAFF. The CDR3 DNA follows: TGTGCCAGCAGCTGGGGTGCAGGATTGAACACTGAAGCTTTCTTT.